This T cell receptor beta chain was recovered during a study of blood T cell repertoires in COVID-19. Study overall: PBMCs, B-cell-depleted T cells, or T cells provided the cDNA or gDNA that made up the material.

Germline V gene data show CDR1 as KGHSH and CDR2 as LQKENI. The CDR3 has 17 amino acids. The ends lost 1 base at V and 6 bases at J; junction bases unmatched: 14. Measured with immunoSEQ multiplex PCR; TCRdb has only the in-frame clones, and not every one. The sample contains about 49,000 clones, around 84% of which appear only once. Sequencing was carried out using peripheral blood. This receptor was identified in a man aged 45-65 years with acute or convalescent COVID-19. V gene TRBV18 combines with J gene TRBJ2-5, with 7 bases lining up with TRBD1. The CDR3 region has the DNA TGTGCCAGCTCACCACGGGAAACGGGACAGCTCGTAAAGACCCAGTACTTC. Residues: CASSPRETGQLVKTQYF.